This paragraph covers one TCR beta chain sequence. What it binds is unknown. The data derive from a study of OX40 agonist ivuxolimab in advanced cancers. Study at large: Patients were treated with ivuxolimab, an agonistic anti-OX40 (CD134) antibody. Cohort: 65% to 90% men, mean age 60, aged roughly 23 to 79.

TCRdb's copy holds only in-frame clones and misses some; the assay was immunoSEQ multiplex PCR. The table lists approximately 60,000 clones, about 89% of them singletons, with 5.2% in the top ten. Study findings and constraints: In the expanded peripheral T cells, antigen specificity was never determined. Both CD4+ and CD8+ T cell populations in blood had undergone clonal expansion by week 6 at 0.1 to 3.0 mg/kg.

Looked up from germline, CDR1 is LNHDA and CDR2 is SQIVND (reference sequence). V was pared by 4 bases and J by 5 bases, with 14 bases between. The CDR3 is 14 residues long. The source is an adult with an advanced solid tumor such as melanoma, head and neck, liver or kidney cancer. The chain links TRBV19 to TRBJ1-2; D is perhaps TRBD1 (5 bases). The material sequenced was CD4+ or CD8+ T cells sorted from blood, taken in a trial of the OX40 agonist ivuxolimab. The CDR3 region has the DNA TGTGCCAGTAGTACAACAACAGGAGCGTATGGCTACACCTTC. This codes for CASSTTTGAYGYTF. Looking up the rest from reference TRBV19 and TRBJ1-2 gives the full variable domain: DGGITQSPKYLFRKEGQNVTLSCEQNLNHDAMYWYRQDPGQGLRLIYYSQIVNDFQKGDIAEGYSVSREKKESFPLTVTSAQKNPTAFYLCASSTTTGAYGYTFGSGTRLTVV.